This TCR beta chain was sequenced for a study of CD8+CD57+ T cells in acquired aplastic anemia (dated by TCRdb to 2016 to 2019). With respect to the entire study: On average, sorted CD4+ and CD8+ cells yielded about 3 ug of extracted DNA, with a range of roughly 0.17 to 27.4 ug. CD8+CD57+ expansion was defined as a frequency above the mean frequency observed in healthy subjects.

Flow cytometry had shown CD8+CD57+ cell expansion in the patients selected for sequencing. Every patient had severe acquired aplastic anemia, diagnosed using the International Study of Aplastic Anemia and Agranulocytosis and Camitta criteria. Patients had received no therapy at the time of blood sampling. In this study, sorted CD4+ and CD8+ T cells from the blood of healthy subjects and of severe aplastic anemia patients had their TCR repertoires deep-sequenced. Patients were enrolled in the USA under clinicaltrials.gov protocols 00001620, 01623167, 00001397, 00071045, 00081523 and 00961064. Ficoll-Paque density gradient centrifugation was used to isolate peripheral blood mononuclear cells. Before DNA extraction, CD4+ and CD8+ T cells were sorted with FACS or magnetic beads. Genomic DNA served as template for TCR beta VDJ combination and CDR3 sequence profiling. An Illumina HiSeq 2000 was used for TCR repertoire sequencing. The paper's data handling went like this. TRBV/TRBJ rearrangement plots, CDR3 size and DJ length profiles, and Simpson's diversity index were used to evaluate the repertoires. The most abundant DNA sequence in the deep sequencing data was defined as the immunodominant clone. CDR3 amino acid sequences were checked for sharing across subjects and were also compared against the VDJdb database and published repertoires. TCRdb trimmed the raw reads at Q25, called clones with MiXCR and kept productive beta chains. All rows with the same CDR3 protein become a single entry with the most common DNA and genes. The V and J calls and clone size come from TCRdb's table, not from the authors' own analysis. Counted in this sample were 150,000 or so distinct CDR3 sequences; 47% of them appeared once. More than 0.85% of the sample rests with the top ten.

The paper as a whole reports these results and caveats: Roughly 30 CD8+ CDR3 sequences were found to be shared between patients and controls, but these sequences appeared to be highly expressed in patients and within the immunodominant clones of the patients. CD8+ Simpson's diversity did not differ significantly between patients and healthy controls (P=0.060).

Turning to this clonotype: Which antigen it targets is not known. Base quality data are lacking; no much larger clone is found one base away.

Unmatched junction bases come to 11, with V trimmed by 1 base and J by 1 base. CDR1 SGHTA and CDR2 FQGTGA were looked up in the germline V gene. The CDR3, from cysteine to phenylalanine, totals 18 residues. The kept DNA is CDR3 alone, 54 bases in frame from the first base. This clonotype was sampled from a human donor with aplastic anemia. The receptor chain draws on TRBV7-3 and TRBJ1-2, and 8 bases in between align with TRBD1. The specimen was sorted CD4+, CD8+, or CD8+CD57+ T cells (not recorded which) from PBMCs. The CDR3 amino acid sequence is: CASSLIAPRTGFNYGYTF. The DNA is as follows: TGTGCCAGCAGCTTAATCGCACCGCGGACAGGGTTTAACTATGGCTACACCTTC.